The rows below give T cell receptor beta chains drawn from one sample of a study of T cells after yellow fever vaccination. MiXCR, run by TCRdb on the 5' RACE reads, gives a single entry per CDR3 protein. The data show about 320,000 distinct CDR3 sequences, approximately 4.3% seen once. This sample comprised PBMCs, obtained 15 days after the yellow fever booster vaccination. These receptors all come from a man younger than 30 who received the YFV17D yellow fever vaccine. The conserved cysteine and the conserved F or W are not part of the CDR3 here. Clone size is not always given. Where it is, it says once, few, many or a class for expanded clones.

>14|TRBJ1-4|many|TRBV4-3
ASSQGPGQANEKLF
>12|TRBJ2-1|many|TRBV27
ASSYGTRYNEQF
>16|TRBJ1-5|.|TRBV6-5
ASSYRDQRDILHQPQH
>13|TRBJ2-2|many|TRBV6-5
ASSYQGANTGELF
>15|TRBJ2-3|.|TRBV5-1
ASSLGYDRGLTDTQY
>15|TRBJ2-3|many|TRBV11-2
ASSLGGAGGYTDTQY
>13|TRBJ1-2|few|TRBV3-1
ASSQGKGTIQGYT
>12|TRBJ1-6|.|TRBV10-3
AIGPQPAVLPLH
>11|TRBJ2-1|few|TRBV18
ASVLGLYNEQF
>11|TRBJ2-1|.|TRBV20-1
SAREDTYNEQF
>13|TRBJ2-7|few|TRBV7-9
ASRSFPWNTYEQY
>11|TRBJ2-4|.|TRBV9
ASSMGQGVIQY
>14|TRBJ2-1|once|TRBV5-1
ASSLEGYPPYNEQF
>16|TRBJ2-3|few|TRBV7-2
ASSWVLGSGGAPDTQY
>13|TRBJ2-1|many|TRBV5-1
ASSLGQAPYNEQF
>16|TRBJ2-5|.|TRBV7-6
ASSLAPLTSGGRVAQY
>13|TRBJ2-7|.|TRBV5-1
ASSGTGLRSYEQY
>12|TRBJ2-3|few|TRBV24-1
ATSPSAGLDTQY
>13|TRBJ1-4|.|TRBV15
ATSSPPPGVEKLF
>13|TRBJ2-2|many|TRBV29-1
SAVGQGGGTGELF
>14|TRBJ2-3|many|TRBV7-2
ASSRGPSGTGDTQY
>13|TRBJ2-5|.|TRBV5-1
ASSWTGTAQETQY
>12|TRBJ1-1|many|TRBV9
ASSVAPKNTEAF
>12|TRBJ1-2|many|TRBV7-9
ASSSDRAPYGYT
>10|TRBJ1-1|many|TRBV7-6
ASSSFGTEAF
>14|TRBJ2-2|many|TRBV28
ASSLQRLRTAGELF
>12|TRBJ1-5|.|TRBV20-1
SARERTGKEPQH
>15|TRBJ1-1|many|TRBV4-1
ASSQRGQGAGNTEAF